The table lists the clone carrying this T cell receptor beta chain with a count of one. The antigen is unknown. The record originates from a study of T cell responses to AZD1222 COVID-19 vaccine. Notes on the study in general: The number of AZD1222 recipients seropositive at baseline was only five to seven. Nearly half of spike-specific TCRs reportedly target variant regions that are unmutated in the B.1.351 and B.1.1.7 variants.

CDR1 is LNHDA and CDR2 is SQIVND in the germline V gene (reference sequence). The CDR3 loop spans 13 amino acids. Losses at the gene ends were 8 bases for V and 6 bases for J; bases not matched to a gene: 7. The table came from immunoSEQ multiplex PCR; TCRdb's copy has only in-frame clones and leaves some out. There are about 100,000 clones in the sample; 85% to 90% occur only once, and over 15% lies in the top ten. The clonotype was recovered from an adult in good health. The gene calls are TRBV19 and TRBJ1-5, with 7 bases matching TRBD1. The source was peripheral blood, collected on day 0 of AZD1222 vaccination. CDR3 amino acids: CASHEGATQPQHF. The CDR3 DNA is TGTGCCAGTCACGAGGGGGCGACTCAGCCCCAGCATTTT.